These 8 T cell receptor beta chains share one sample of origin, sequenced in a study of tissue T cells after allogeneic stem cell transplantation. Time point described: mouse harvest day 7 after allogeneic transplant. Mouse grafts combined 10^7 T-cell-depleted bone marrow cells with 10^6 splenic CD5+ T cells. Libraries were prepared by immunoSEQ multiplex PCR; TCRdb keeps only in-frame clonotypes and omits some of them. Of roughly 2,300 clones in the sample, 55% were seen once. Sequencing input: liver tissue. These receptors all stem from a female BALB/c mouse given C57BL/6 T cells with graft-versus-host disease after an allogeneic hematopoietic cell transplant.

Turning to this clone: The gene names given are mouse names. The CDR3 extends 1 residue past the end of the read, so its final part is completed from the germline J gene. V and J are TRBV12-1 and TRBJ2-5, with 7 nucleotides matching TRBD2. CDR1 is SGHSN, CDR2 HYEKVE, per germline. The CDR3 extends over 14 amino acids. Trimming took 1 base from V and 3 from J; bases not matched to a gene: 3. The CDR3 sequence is CASSLTLGQDTQYF. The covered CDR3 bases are TGTGCCAGCTCTCTAACACTGGGGCAAGACACCCAGTAC.

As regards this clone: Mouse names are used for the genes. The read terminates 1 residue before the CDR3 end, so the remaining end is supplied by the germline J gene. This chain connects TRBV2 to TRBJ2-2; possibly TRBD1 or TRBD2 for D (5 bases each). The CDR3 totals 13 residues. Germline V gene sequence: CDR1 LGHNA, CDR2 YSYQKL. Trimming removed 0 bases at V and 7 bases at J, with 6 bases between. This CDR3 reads CASSQDGGGQLYF. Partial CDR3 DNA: TGTGCCAGCAGCCAAGACGGGGGCGGGCAGCTCTAC.

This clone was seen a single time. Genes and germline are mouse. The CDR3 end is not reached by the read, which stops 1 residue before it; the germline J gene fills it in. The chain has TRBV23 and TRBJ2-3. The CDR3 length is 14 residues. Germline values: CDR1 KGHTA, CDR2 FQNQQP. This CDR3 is CSSSLAASAETLYF. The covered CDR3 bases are TGCTCCAGCAGTCTGGCAGCTAGTGCAGAAACGCTGTAT.

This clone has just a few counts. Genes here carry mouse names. The part of the CDR3 DNA that was read is TGCACCTGCAGTGCGTGGACAGGTAACAACCAGGCTCCGCTT. Encoded protein: CTCSAWTGNNQAPL. In full, the CDR3 is CTCSAWTGNNQAPLF. The V gene is TRBV1, the J gene TRBJ1-5; 7 positions match TRBD1. The read ends 1 residue early relative to the CDR3; the germline J gene fills the gap. The germline gives CDR1 NSQYPW, CDR2 LRSPGD (reference sequence). This CDR3 is 15 amino acids long. The V and J ends lost 3 bases and 0 bases, in that order; junction bases with no gene match: 2.

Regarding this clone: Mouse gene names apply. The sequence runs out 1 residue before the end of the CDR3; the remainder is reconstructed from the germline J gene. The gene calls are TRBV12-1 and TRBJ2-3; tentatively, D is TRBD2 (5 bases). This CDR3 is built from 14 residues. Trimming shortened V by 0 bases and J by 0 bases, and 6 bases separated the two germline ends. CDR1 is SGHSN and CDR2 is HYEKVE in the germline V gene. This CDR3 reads CASSLWGSAETLYF. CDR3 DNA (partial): TGTGCCAGCTCTCTCTGGGGAAGTGCAGAAACGCTGTAT.

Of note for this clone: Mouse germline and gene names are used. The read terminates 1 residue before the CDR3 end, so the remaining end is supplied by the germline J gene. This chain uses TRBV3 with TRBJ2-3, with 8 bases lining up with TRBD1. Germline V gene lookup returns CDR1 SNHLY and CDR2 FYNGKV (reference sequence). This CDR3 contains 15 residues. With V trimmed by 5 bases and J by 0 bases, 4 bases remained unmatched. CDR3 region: CASSPQGASAETLYF. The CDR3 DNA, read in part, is TGTGCCAGCAGCCCCCAGGGGGCGAGTGCAGAAACGCTGTAT.

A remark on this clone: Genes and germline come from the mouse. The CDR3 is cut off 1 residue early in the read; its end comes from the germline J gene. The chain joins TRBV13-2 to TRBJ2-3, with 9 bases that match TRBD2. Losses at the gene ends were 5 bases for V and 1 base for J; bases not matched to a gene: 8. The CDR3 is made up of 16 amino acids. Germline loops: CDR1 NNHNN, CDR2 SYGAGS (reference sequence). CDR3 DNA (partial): TGTGCCAGCGGGGAGTGGGGGGGCGCCGGTGCAGAAACGCTGTAT. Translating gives CASGEWGGAGAETLY. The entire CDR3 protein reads CASGEWGGAGAETLYF.

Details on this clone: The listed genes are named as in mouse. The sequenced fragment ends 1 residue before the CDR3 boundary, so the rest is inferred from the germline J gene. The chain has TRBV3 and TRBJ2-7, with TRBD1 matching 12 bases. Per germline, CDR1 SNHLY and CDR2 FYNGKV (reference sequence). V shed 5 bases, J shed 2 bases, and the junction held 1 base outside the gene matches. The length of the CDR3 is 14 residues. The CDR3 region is CASSGTGGAYEQYF. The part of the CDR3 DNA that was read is TGTGCCAGCAGCGGGACAGGGGGCGCCTATGAACAGTAC.